This T cell receptor beta chain was sequenced for a study of identical twins. Regarding the study as a whole: Out-of-frame beta sequences exhibited a weaker degree of excess twin sharing. Where out-of-frame alpha sequences were twin-shared, they showed excess low generation probability. Potential partial confounding of zero-insertion analyses by invariant MAIT and iNKT cells was noted.

Using its own MiXCR run on the 5' RACE reads, TCRdb lists one record per CDR3 protein. This sample carries about 900,000 distinct CDR3 sequences, approximately 13% of them seen once, and the ten largest clones take 1.5% to 2%. The CDR3 runs 17 residues. Germline-derived CDR1 and CDR2 are SGHAT and FQDESV (reference sequence). V lost 0 bases and J lost 5, with 19 bases in between. A few counts support this clonotype. Its specificity is not known. The same data also contributed to another study, on yellow fever vaccine responses in identical twins.

The sequencing input was PBMCs. The TCR sequence derives from a woman aged 18-29 years in good health. V usage is TRBV11-1 and J usage is TRBJ2-5; TRBD2 might be the D (7 bases). The CDR3 coding sequence is TGTGCCAGCAGCTTAGCTGGCGGGGGCACCAGCGGGGAGACCCAGTACTTC. Amino acids: CASSLAGGGTSGETQYF.